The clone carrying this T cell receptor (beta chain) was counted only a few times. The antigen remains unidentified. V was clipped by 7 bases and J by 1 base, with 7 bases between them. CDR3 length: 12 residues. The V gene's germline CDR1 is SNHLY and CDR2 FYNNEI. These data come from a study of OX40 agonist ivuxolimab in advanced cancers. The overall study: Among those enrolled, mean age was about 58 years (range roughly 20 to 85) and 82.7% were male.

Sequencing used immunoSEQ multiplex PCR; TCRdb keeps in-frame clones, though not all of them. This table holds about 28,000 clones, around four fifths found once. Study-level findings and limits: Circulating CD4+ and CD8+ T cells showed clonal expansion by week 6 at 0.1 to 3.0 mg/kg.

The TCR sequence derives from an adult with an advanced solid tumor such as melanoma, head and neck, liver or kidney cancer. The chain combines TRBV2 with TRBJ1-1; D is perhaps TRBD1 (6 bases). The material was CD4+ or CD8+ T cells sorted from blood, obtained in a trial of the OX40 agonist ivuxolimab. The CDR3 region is CASKQGNTEAFF. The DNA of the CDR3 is TGTGCCAGCAAACAGGGGAACACTGAAGCTTTCTTT.